Listed below are T cell receptor beta chains from one sample, sequenced in a study of T-cell reconstitution after alpha-beta-depleted transplantation in children. TCRdb recomputed calls from the PCR reads with MiXCR, one row per CDR3 protein. This table has 250,000 to 350,000 distinct CDR3 sequences, approximately 23% appearing once. This material consisted of PBMCs, mostly from graft donor cells, taken 180 days after TCRalphabeta/CD19-depleted stem cell transplant. Receptor source: a male patient younger than 18 who had a stem cell transplant for acute lymphoblastic leukemia, so the T cells may come from the graft donor. Each CDR3 is given with its conserved first and last residue. Each record gives: CDR3 protein, CDR3 DNA, V gene, D gene, clone size, J gene. The D gene is left open where the match is weak. Some rows mark clone size as missing; the rest say once, few, many or name a class of expanded clone.

cdr3_aa: CASSLKGLAGGTYNEQFF
cdr3_nt: TGTGCCAGCAGCTTGAAGGGACTAGCGGGAGGGACCTACAATGAGCAGTTCTTC
v_call: TRBV5-6
d_call: TRBD2
clone_size: -
j_call: TRBJ2-1

cdr3_aa: CASSHLGLAGGRGSGELFF
cdr3_nt: TGCGCCAGCAGCCATTTGGGACTAGCGGGAGGCCGGGGCTCCGGGGAGCTGTTTTTT
v_call: TRBV4-1
d_call: TRBD2
clone_size: few
j_call: TRBJ2-2

cdr3_aa: CASRAGSSYNEQFF
cdr3_nt: TGTGCCAGCAGAGCGGGAAGCTCCTACAATGAGCAGTTCTTC
v_call: TRBV12-3/TRBV12-4
d_call: TRBD2
clone_size: -
j_call: TRBJ2-1

cdr3_aa: CASSQVIAGELFF
cdr3_nt: TGTGCCAGCAGCCAAGTAATAGCCGGGGAGCTGTTTTTT
v_call: TRBV14
d_call: -
clone_size: few
j_call: TRBJ2-2

cdr3_aa: CSALFGTNEKLFF
cdr3_nt: TGCAGTGCCCTTTTTGGGACTAATGAAAAACTGTTTTTT
v_call: TRBV20-1
d_call: -
clone_size: -
j_call: TRBJ1-4

cdr3_aa: CATSGGGSNEKLFF
cdr3_nt: TGTGCCACCAGCGGCGGGGGGTCTAATGAAAAACTGTTTTTT
v_call: TRBV15
d_call: -
clone_size: few
j_call: TRBJ1-4

cdr3_aa: CSAEDVVDPGAKEQYF
cdr3_nt: TGCAGTGCAGAAGATGTTGTGGACCCTGGGGCTAAGGAGCAGTACTTC
v_call: TRBV20-1
d_call: -
clone_size: -
j_call: TRBJ2-7

cdr3_aa: CATSRDIWASRLGETQYF
cdr3_nt: TGTGCCACCAGCAGAGATATTTGGGCTAGCAGGCTTGGAGAGACCCAGTACTTC
v_call: TRBV15
d_call: -
clone_size: -
j_call: TRBJ2-5

cdr3_aa: CASSLGPPREQYF
cdr3_nt: TGCGCCAGCAGCTTGGGTCCCCCGCGGGAGCAGTACTTC
v_call: TRBV5-1
d_call: -
clone_size: -
j_call: TRBJ2-7

cdr3_aa: CASSFDGNTIYF
cdr3_nt: TGTGCCAGCAGCTTCGATGGAAACACCATATATTTT
v_call: TRBV11-2
d_call: -
clone_size: -
j_call: TRBJ1-3

cdr3_aa: CASSQGASYYNEQFF
cdr3_nt: TGTGCCAGCAGCCAGGGGGCTAGCTACTACAATGAGCAGTTCTTC
v_call: TRBV7-9
d_call: TRBD1
clone_size: -
j_call: TRBJ2-1

cdr3_aa: CSARAWGPISQETQYF
cdr3_nt: TGCAGTGCTAGAGCTTGGGGTCCGATCTCGCAAGAGACCCAGTACTTC
v_call: TRBV20-1
d_call: -
clone_size: -
j_call: TRBJ2-5

cdr3_aa: CASSVVDMNTEAFF
cdr3_nt: TGTGCCAGCAGCGTAGTAGACATGAACACTGAAGCTTTCTTT
v_call: TRBV9
d_call: -
clone_size: -
j_call: TRBJ1-1

cdr3_aa: CASSPRRAENTEAFF
cdr3_nt: TGTGCCAGCTCACCACGACGGGCGGAGAACACTGAAGCTTTCTTT
v_call: TRBV18
d_call: -
clone_size: -
j_call: TRBJ1-1

cdr3_aa: CASSSGQALNYGYTF
cdr3_nt: TGTGCCAGCAGTTCGGGACAGGCCCTTAACTATGGCTACACCTTC
v_call: TRBV27
d_call: TRBD1
clone_size: few
j_call: TRBJ1-2

cdr3_aa: CSVDSYTQYF
cdr3_nt: TGCAGCGTTGACTCCTATACGCAGTATTTT
v_call: TRBV29-1
d_call: -
clone_size: few
j_call: TRBJ2-3

cdr3_aa: CASSLGTSGRVYNEQFF
cdr3_nt: TGTGCCAGCAGCTTAGGAACTAGCGGGAGGGTTTACAATGAGCAGTTCTTC
v_call: TRBV13
d_call: TRBD2
clone_size: -
j_call: TRBJ2-1

cdr3_aa: CASSETGFSFYGYTF
cdr3_nt: TGTGCCAGCAGTGAAACAGGGTTTTCTTTCTATGGCTACACCTTC
v_call: TRBV5-6
d_call: -
clone_size: -
j_call: TRBJ1-2

cdr3_aa: CASSPRPPHNEKLFF
cdr3_nt: TGTGCCAGCAGCCCCCGACCGCCCCATAATGAAAAACTGTTTTTT
v_call: TRBV7-9
d_call: -
clone_size: -
j_call: TRBJ1-4

cdr3_aa: CASSLARLAGVGGAYNEQFF
cdr3_nt: TGTGCCAGCAGCTTAGCGCGCCTAGCGGGAGTAGGGGGGGCCTACAATGAGCAGTTCTTC
v_call: TRBV11-1
d_call: TRBD2
clone_size: few
j_call: TRBJ2-1

cdr3_aa: CAISESRGLATDTQYF
cdr3_nt: TGTGCCATCAGTGAGTCGAGGGGACTAGCAACAGATACGCAGTATTTT
v_call: TRBV10-3
d_call: TRBD2
clone_size: many
j_call: TRBJ2-3

cdr3_aa: CASSPHRAYEQYF
cdr3_nt: TGTGCCAGCAGCCCCCACAGGGCCTACGAGCAGTACTTC
v_call: TRBV27
d_call: -
clone_size: -
j_call: TRBJ2-7

cdr3_aa: CSVPSGPETQYF
cdr3_nt: TGCAGTGTGCCTAGCGGCCCCGAGACCCAGTACTTC
v_call: TRBV20-1
d_call: TRBD2
clone_size: few
j_call: TRBJ2-5

cdr3_aa: CASSVLDGYEQYF
cdr3_nt: TGTGCCAGCAGCGTCTTGGACGGATACGAGCAGTACTTC
v_call: TRBV9
d_call: -
clone_size: few
j_call: TRBJ2-7

cdr3_aa: CSARGLPSEQYF
cdr3_nt: TGCAGTGCTCGGGGACTACCTTCTGAGCAGTACTTC
v_call: TRBV20-1
d_call: TRBD2
clone_size: many
j_call: TRBJ2-7

cdr3_aa: CSARASGRGHEQYF
cdr3_nt: TGCAGTGCTAGAGCTAGCGGGAGAGGGCACGAGCAGTACTTC
v_call: TRBV20-1
d_call: TRBD2
clone_size: few
j_call: TRBJ2-7

cdr3_aa: CASSPRWGAGNEQFF
cdr3_nt: TGTGCCAGCAGCCCCCGTTGGGGGGCGGGTAATGAGCAGTTCTTC
v_call: TRBV11-2
d_call: -
clone_size: few
j_call: TRBJ2-1

cdr3_aa: CSARSQGETQYF
cdr3_nt: TGCAGTGCTAGGTCCCAGGGAGAGACCCAGTACTTC
v_call: TRBV20-1
d_call: -
clone_size: few
j_call: TRBJ2-5

cdr3_aa: CSVYGRSGEQYF
cdr3_nt: TGCAGCGTTTATGGCAGGTCGGGCGAGCAGTACTTC
v_call: TRBV29-1
d_call: -
clone_size: few
j_call: TRBJ2-7

cdr3_aa: CASGFVAGELFF
cdr3_nt: TGTGCCAGCGGTTTCGTTGCCGGGGAGCTGTTTTTT
v_call: TRBV7-3
d_call: -
clone_size: few
j_call: TRBJ2-2

cdr3_aa: CASSPTSSQGAGTEAFF
cdr3_nt: TGTGCCAGCTCACCTACAAGTAGCCAGGGGGCTGGCACTGAAGCTTTCTTT
v_call: TRBV18
d_call: TRBD1
clone_size: -
j_call: TRBJ1-1

cdr3_aa: CASSYWQGRRTEAFF
cdr3_nt: TGTGCCAGCAGTTACTGGCAGGGGAGGAGGACTGAAGCTTTCTTT
v_call: TRBV6-5
d_call: -
clone_size: -
j_call: TRBJ1-1

cdr3_aa: CASSLAPSGRGADTQYF
cdr3_nt: TGCGCCAGCAGCTTGGCACCTAGCGGGAGAGGGGCAGATACGCAGTATTTT
v_call: TRBV5-1
d_call: TRBD2
clone_size: -
j_call: TRBJ2-3

cdr3_aa: CASSLKGPSNYGYTF
cdr3_nt: TGTGCCAGCAGCTTAAAGGGGCCCTCTAACTATGGCTACACCTTC
v_call: TRBV7-3
d_call: -
clone_size: -
j_call: TRBJ1-2

cdr3_aa: CASSLTGPGELFF
cdr3_nt: TGTGCCAGCAGTCTAACAGGGCCCGGGGAGCTGTTTTTT
v_call: TRBV27
d_call: -
clone_size: few
j_call: TRBJ2-2